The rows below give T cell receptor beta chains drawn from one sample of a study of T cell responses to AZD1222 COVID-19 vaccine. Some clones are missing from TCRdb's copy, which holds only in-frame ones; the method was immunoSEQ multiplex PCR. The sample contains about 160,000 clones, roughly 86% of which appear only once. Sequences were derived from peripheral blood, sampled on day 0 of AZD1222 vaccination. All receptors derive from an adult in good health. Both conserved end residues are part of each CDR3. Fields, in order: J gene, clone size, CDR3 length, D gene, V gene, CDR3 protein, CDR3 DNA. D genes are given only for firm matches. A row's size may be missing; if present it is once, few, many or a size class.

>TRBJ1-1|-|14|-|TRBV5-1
CASSLVGGDTEAFF
TGCGCCAGCAGCTTGGTGGGGGGCGACACTGAAGCTTTCTTT
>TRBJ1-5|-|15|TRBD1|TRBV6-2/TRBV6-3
CASSYVDRGGQPQHF
TGTGCCAGCAGTTACGTCGACAGGGGAGGTCAGCCCCAGCATTTT
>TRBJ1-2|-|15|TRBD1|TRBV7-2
CASSLGPGQNYGYTF
TGTGCCAGCAGCTTAGGACCGGGACAGAACTATGGCTACACCTTC
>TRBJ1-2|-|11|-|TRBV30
CACPQGYGYTF
TGTGCCTGTCCGCAGGGGTATGGCTACACCTTC
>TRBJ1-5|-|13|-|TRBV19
CASSSRGDQPQHF
TGTGCCAGTAGTTCGCGGGGGGATCAGCCCCAGCATTTT
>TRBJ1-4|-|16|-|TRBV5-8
CASSLARGGGNEKLFF
TGTGCCAGCAGCTTGGCGCGGGGCGGGGGAAATGAAAAACTGTTTTTT
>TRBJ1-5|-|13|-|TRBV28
CASEQDSNQPQHF
TGTGCCAGTGAACAGGATAGCAATCAGCCCCAGCATTTT
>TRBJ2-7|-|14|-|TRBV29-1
CSVEGHSDSYEQYF
TGCAGCGTTGAAGGCCACTCAGACTCCTACGAGCAGTACTTC
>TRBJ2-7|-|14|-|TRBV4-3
CASSQDTASYEQYF
TGCGCCAGCAGCCAAGATACAGCCTCCTACGAGCAGTACTTC
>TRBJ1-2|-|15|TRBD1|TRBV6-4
CASSGDRGANYGYTF
TGTGCCAGCAGTGGGGACAGGGGGGCCAACTATGGCTACACCTTC
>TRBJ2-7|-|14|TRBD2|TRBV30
CAWSRLAGPYEQYF
TGTGCCTGGAGTCGACTAGCGGGTCCCTACGAGCAGTACTTC
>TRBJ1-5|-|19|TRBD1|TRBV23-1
CASSPVGTGNLYSNQPQHF
TGCGCCAGCAGTCCAGTTGGGACAGGGAACCTTTATAGCAATCAGCCCCAGCATTTT
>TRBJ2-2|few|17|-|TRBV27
CASSFDRGSGYTGELFF
TGTGCCAGCAGTTTTGATCGCGGTAGCGGTTACACCGGGGAGCTGTTTTTT
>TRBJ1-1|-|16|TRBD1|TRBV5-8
CASRSPGTGSGTEAFF
TGTGCCAGCAGGAGTCCCGGGACAGGGTCGGGTACTGAAGCTTTCTTT
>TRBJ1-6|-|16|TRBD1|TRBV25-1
CASSELRGTENSPLHF
TGTGCCAGCAGTGAATTACGCGGGACAGAGAATTCACCCCTCCACTTT
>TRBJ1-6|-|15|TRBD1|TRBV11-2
CASSISGQGVSPLHF
TGTGCCAGCAGCATTTCGGGACAGGGAGTCTCACCCCTCCACTTT
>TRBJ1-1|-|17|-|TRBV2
CASSDTDHRTANTEAFF
TGTGCCAGCAGTGATACAGACCACCGGACAGCGAACACTGAAGCTTTCTTT
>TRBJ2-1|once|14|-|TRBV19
CASSIVAGIHEQFF
TGTGCCAGTAGTATAGTGGCAGGGATCCATGAGCAGTTCTTC
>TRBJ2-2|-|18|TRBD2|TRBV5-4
CASSSTSSGRGGNGELFF
TGTGCCAGCAGCTCGACGAGTAGCGGGAGAGGAGGAAACGGGGAGCTGTTTTTT
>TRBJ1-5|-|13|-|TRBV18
CASSPGFNQPQHF
TGTGCCAGCTCACCGGGGTTCAATCAGCCCCAGCATTTT
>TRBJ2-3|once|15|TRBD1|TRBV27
CASSLVRGPADTQYF
TGTGCCAGCAGTTTGGTAAGGGGGCCGGCAGATACGCAGTATTTT
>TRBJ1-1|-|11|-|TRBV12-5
CASGLGGAAFF
TGTGCTAGTGGTTTGGGGGGAGCCGCTTTCTTT
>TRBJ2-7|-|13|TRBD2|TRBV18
CASSPAGAYEQYF
TGTGCCAGCTCACCAGCGGGAGCATACGAGCAGTACTTC
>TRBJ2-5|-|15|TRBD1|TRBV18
CASSPADRGGETQYF
TGTGCCAGCTCACCTGCAGACCGAGGGGGCGAGACCCAGTACTTC
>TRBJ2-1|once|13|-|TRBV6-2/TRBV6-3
CASSSTAFGEQFF
TGTGCCAGCAGCTCCACAGCATTTGGGGAGCAGTTCTTC
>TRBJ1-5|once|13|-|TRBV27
CASSLTFNQPQHF
TGTGCCAGCAGTTTAACCTTCAATCAGCCCCAGCATTTT
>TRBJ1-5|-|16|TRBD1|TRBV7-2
CASSSYSTGGNQPQHF
TGTGCCAGCAGCTCTTATTCGACAGGGGGCAATCAGCCCCAGCATTTT
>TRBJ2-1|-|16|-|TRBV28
CASSSLRRGPYNEQFF
TGTGCCAGCAGTTCCCTCCGGAGAGGACCCTACAATGAGCAGTTCTTC
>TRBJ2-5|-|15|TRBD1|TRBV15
CATSRESGGSETQYF
TGTGCCACCAGCAGAGAGTCAGGGGGCTCGGAGACCCAGTACTTC
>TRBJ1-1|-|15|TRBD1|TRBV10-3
CAITRDRGFNTEAFF
TGTGCCATCACCAGGGACAGAGGATTCAACACTGAAGCTTTCTTT
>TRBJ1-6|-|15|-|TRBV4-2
CASSPGRQDNSPLHF
TGTGCCAGCAGCCCTGGGAGACAGGATAATTCACCCCTCCACTTT